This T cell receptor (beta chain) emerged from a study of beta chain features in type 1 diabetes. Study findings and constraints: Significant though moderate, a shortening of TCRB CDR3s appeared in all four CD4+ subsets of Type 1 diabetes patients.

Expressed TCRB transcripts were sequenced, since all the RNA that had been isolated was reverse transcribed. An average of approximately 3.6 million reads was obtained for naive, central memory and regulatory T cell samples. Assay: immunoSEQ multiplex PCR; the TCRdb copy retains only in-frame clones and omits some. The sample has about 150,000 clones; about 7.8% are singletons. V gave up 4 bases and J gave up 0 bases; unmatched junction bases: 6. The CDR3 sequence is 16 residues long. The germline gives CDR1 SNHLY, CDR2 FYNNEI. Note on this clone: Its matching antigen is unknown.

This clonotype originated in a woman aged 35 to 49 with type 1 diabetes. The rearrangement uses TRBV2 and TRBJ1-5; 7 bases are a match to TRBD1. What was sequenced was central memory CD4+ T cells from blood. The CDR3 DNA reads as TGTGCCAGCAGTGGACAGGGTAAATATAGCAATCAGCCCCAGCATTTT. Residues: CASSGQGKYSNQPQHF.